Listed below are T cell receptor beta chains from one sample, sequenced in a study of shared clonotypes between healthy human individuals. Measured with immunoSEQ multiplex PCR; TCRdb has only the in-frame clones, and not every one. Seen here are about 640,000 clones, 55% to 75% observed once, and the top ten hold approximately 2%. Sequenced material: memory CD4+ T cells sorted from blood. The receptors shown here come from a woman between 25 and 40 years old in good health. The CDR3 runs from the conserved cysteine through the conserved F or W. A D gene is named only where the DNA matches it firmly. Expanded clones get a size class; other rows say once, few or many, or leave the size out.

abundance	d_gene	v_gene	j_gene	CDR3aa	CDR3nt
few	TRBD1	TRBV19	TRBJ2-1	CASSIVGQGGNNEQFF	TGTGCCAGTAGTATAGTCGGACAGGGCGGGAACAATGAGCAGTTCTTC
.	TRBD2	TRBV13	TRBJ2-7	CASSFNSGYYEQYF	TGTGCCAGCAGCTTCAATAGCGGGTACTACGAGCAGTACTTC
once	.	TRBV2	TRBJ2-2	CASSDDHSETGELFF	TGTGCCAGCAGTGATGACCATTCGGAAACCGGGGAGCTGTTTTTT
once	TRBD2	TRBV23-1	TRBJ2-5	CASSWEGRRETQYF	TGCGCCAGCAGTTGGGAGGGCCGACGGGAGACCCAGTACTTC
.	TRBD1	TRBV2	TRBJ1-2	CASSEGQGAGYTF	TGTGCCAGCAGTGAGGGGCAGGGGGCCGGCTACACCTTC
once	.	TRBV7-2	TRBJ1-2	CASSLGRGSYGYTF	TGTGCCAGCAGCTTAGGCAGGGGAAGCTATGGCTACACCTTC
.	.	TRBV21-1	TRBJ2-2	CASSNVTGGNTGELFF	TGTGCCAGCAGCAATGTCACAGGGGGAAACACCGGGGAGCTGTTTTTT
.	TRBD2	TRBV5-1	TRBJ2-2	CASSLREAGELFF	TGCGCCAGCAGCTTGCGGGAGGCCGGGGAGCTGTTTTTT
.	.	TRBV4-2	TRBJ1-2	CASSQDQAFYGYTF	TGTGCCAGCAGCCAAGATCAGGCGTTCTATGGCTACACCTTC
.	TRBD2	TRBV25-1	TRBJ2-3	CASSEPPGLAGTDTQYF	TGTGCCAGCAGTGAGCCTCCGGGACTAGCGGGCACAGATACGCAGTATTTT
.	TRBD2	TRBV9	TRBJ2-7	CASSPQGLAGHEQYF	TGTGCCAGCAGCCCCCAGGGATTAGCGGGACACGAGCAGTACTTC
once	.	TRBV27	TRBJ1-2	CASKRQEDYGYTF	TGTGCCAGCAAGCGACAGGAGGACTATGGCTACACCTTC
.	.	TRBV29-1	TRBJ2-3	CSVEFVGTQLTDTQYF	TGCAGCGTTGAGTTTGTCGGGACACAACTGACAGATACGCAGTATTTT
.	TRBD2	TRBV5-1	TRBJ2-7	CASSRAREANEQYF	TGCGCCAGCAGCAGGGCGCGGGAGGCAAACGAGCAGTACTTC
.	.	TRBV7-9	TRBJ2-3	CASSFTDSTDTQYF	TGTGCCAGCAGCTTTACGGACAGCACAGATACGCAGTATTTT
.	.	TRBV10-1	TRBJ2-2	CASSDSTDYTGELFF	TGCGCCAGCAGTGATTCGACAGACTACACCGGGGAGCTGTTTTTT